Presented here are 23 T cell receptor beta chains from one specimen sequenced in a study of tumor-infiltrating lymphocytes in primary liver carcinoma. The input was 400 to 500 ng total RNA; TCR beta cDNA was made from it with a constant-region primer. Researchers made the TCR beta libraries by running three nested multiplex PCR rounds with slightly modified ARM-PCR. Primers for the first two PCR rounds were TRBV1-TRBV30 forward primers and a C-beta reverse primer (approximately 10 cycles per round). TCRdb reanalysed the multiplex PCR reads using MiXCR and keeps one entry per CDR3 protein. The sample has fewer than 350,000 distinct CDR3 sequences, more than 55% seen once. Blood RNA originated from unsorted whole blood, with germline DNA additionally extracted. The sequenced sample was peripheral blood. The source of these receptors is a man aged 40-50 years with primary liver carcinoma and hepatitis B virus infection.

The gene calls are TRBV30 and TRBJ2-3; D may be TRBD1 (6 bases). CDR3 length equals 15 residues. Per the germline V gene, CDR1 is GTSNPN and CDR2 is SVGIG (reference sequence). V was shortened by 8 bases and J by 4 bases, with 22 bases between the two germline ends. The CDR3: CARTGTLGKADTQYF. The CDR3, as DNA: TGTGCCCGAACAGGGACGCTCGGGAAGGCAGATACGCAGTATTTT.

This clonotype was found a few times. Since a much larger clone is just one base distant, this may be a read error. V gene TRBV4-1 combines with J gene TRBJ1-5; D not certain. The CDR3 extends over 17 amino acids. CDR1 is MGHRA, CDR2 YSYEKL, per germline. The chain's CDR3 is CASSQVDLGVSNQPRHF. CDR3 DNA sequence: TGCGCCAGCAGCCAAGTTGATCTTGGGGTGAGCAATCAGCCCCGGCATTTT.

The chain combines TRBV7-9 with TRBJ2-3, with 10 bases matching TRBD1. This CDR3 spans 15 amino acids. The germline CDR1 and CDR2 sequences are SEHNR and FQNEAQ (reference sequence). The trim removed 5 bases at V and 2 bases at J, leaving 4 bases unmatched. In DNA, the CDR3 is TGTGCCAGCAGCCCAGGACAGGGGGACACAGATACGCAGTATTTT. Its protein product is CASSPGQGDTDTQYF.

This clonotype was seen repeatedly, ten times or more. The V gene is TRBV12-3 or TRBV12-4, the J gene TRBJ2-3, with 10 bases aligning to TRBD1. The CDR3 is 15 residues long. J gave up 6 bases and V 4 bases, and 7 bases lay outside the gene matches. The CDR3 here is CASSWTGGSRDTQYF. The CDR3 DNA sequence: TGTGCCAGCAGTTGGACAGGGGGATCGAGGGATACGCAGTATTTT.

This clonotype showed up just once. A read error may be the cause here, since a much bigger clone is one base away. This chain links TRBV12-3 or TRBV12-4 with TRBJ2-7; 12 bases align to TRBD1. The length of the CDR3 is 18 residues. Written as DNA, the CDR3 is TGTGCCAGCAGTTCCCGGGACAGGGGGCCCACCTTAACCTACGAGCTGTACTTC. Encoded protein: CASSSRDRGPTLTYELYF.

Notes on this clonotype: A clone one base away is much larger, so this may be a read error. The CDR3 spells CASSPATEDDEQYF. For the CDR3, the DNA is TGCGCCAGCAGCCCGGCGACGGAAGACGACGAGCAGTACTTC. The chain combines TRBV4-3 with TRBJ2-7; no firm D call. Per germline, CDR1 LGHNA and CDR2 YSLEER. Trimming left V 4 bases short and J 5 bases short, with 15 bases between. The CDR3 covers 14 residues.

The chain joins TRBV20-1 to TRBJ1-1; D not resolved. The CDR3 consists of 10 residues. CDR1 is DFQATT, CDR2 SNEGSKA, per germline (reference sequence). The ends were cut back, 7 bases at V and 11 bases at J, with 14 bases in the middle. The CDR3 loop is CSVPTPAAFF. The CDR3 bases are TGCAGTGTCCCGACACCCGCGGCTTTCTTT.

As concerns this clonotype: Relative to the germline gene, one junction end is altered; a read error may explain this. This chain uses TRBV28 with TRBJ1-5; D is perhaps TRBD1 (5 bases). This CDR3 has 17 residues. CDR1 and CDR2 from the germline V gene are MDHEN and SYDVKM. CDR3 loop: CASSLGTDPNSNQPQHF. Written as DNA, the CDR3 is TGCGCCAGCAGTTTGGGGACCGATCCAAATAGCAATCAGCCCCAGCATTTT. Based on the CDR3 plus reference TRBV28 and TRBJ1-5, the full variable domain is DVKVTQSSRYLVKRTGEKVFLECVQDMDHENMFWYRQDPGLGLRLIYFSYDVKMKEKGDIPEGYSVSREKKERFSLILESASTNQTSMYLCASSLGTDPNSNQPQHFGDGTRLSIL.

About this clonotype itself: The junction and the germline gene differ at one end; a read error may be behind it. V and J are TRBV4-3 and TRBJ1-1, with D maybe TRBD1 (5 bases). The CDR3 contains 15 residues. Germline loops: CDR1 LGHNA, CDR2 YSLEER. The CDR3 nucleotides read TGCGCCAGCAGTCAAGGGACGGACCCGGACACTGAAGCTTTCTTT. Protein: CASSQGTDPDTEAFF.

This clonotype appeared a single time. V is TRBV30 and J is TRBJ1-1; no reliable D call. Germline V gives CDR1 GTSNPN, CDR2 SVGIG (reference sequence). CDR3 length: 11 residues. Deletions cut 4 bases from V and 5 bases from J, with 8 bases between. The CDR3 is CAWMGWTEAFF. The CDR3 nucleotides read TGTGCCTGGATGGGGTGGACTGAAGCTTTCTTT.

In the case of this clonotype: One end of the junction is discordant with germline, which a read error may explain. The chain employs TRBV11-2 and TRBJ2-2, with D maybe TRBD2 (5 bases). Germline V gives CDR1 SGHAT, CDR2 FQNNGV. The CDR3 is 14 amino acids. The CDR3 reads CASSLLSQAGELSF. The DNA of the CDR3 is TGTGCCAGCAGCTTACTCTCTCAGGCCGGGGAGCTGTCCTTT.

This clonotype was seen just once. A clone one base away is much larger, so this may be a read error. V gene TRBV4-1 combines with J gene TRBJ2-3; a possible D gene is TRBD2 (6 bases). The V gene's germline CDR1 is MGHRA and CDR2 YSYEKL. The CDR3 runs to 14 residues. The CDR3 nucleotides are TGCGCCAGCAGCCCTGGCGGGATCACAGATACGCGGTATTTT. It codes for CASSPGGITDTRYF.

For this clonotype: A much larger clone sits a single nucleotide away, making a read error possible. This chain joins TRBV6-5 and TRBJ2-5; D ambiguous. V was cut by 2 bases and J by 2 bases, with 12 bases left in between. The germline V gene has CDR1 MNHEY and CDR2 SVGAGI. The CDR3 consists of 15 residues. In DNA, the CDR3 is TGTGCCAGCAGTTACAGTGTCGATTGGCAAGAGACCCAGTACTTC. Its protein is CASSYSVDWQETQYF.

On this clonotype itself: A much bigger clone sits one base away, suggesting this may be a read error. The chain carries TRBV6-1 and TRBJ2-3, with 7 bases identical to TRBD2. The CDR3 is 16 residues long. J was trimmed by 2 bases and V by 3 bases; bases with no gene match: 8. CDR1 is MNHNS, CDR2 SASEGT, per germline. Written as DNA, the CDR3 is TGTGCCAGCAGTGAGATCGAGACTAGCCTCACAGATACGCAGTATTTT. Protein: CASSEIETSLTDTQYF.

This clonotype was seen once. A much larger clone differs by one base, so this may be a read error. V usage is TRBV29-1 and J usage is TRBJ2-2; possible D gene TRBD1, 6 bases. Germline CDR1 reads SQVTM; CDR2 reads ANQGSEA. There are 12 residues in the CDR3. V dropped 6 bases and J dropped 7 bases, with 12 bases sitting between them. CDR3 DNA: TGCAGCGTCGGGGCAGGGGTCGGGGAGCTGTTTTTT. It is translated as CSVGAGVGELFF.

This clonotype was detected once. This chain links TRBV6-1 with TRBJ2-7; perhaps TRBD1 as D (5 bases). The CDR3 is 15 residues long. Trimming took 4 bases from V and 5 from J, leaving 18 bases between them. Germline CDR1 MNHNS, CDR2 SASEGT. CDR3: CASSGSGPGIHEQYF. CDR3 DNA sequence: TGTGCCAGCAGTGGATCAGGTCCAGGGATCCACGAGCAGTACTTC.

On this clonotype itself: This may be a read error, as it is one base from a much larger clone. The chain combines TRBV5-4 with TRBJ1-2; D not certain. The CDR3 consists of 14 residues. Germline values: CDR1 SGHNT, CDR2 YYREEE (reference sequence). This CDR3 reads CAGSFRAGDYGYTF. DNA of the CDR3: TGTGCCGGCAGCTTTCGGGCGGGCGACTATGGCTACACCTTC.

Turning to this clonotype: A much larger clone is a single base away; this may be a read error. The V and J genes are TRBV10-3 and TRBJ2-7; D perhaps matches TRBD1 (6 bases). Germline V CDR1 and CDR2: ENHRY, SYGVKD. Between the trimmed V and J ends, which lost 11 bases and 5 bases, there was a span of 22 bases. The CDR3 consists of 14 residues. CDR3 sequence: CASESETGPNEQYF. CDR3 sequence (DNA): TGTGCCTCAGAGAGTGAGACAGGTCCCAACGAGCAGTACTTC.

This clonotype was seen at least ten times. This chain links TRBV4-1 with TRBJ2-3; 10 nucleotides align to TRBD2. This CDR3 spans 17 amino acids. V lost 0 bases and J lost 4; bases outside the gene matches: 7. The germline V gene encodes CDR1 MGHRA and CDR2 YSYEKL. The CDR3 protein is CASSQDPSGSSADTQYF. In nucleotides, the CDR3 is TGCGCCAGCAGCCAAGACCCTAGCGGGAGTTCTGCAGATACGCAGTATTTT.

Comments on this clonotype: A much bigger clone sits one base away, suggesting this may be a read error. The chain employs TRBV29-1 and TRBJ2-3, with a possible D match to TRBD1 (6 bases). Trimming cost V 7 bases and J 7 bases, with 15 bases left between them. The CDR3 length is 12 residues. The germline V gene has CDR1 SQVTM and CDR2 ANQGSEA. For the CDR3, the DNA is TGCAGCGCTACACAGGGATTAAATACGCAGTATTTT. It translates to CSATQGLNTQYF.

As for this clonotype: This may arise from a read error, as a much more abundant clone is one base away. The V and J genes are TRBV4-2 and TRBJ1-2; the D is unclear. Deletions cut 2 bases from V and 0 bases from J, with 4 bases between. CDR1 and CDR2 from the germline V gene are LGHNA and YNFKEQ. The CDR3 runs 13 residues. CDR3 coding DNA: TGTGCCAGCAGCCAAAGAGCTAACTATGGCTACACCTTC. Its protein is CASSQRANYGYTF.

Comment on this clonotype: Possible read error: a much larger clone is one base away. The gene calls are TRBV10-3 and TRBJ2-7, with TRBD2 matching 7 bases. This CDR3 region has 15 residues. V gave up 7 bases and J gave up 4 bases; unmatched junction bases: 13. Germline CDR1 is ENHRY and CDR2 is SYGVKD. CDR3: CAITTGLVGGYEQYF. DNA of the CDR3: TGTGCCATCACTACCGGACTAGTGGGAGGATACGAGCAGTACTTC.

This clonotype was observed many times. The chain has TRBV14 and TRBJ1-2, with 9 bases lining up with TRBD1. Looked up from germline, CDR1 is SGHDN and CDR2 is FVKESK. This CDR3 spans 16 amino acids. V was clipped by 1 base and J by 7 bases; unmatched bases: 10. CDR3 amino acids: CASSQADGTGYGGYTF. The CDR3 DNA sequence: TGTGCCAGCAGCCAAGCCGACGGGACAGGGTACGGTGGCTACACCTTC.